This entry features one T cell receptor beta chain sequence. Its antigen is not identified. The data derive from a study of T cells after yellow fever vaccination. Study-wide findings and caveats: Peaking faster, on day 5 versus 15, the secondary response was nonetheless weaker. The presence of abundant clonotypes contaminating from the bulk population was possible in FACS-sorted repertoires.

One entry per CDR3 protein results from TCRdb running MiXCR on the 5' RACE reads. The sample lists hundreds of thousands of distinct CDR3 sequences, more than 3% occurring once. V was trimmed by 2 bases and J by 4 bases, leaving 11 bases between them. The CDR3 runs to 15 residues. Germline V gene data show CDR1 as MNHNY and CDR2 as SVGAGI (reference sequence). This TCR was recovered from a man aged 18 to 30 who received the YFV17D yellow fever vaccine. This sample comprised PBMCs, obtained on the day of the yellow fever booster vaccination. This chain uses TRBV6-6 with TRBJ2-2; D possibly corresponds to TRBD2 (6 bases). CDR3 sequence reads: CASSYRTAGTGELFF. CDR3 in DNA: TGTGCCAGCAGTTACCGAACAGCGGGCACCGGGGAGCTGTTTTTT.